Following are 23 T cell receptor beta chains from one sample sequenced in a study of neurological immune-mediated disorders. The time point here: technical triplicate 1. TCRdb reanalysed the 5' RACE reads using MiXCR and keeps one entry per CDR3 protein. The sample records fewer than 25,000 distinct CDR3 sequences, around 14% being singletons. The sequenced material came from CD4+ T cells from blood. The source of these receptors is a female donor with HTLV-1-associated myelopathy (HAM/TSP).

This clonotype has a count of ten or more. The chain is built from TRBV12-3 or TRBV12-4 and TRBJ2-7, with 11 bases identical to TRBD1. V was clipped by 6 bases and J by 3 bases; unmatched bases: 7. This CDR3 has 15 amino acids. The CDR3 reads CASSTTGTGGYEQYF. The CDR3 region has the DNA TGTGCCAGCAGCACCACCGGGACAGGGGGCTACGAGCAGTACTTC.

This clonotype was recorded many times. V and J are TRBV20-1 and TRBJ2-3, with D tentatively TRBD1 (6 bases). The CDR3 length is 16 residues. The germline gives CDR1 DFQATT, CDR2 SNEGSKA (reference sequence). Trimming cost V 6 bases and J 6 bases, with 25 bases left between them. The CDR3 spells CSAPAPATGASDTQYF. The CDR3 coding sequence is TGCAGTGCCCCGGCCCCTGCGACAGGCGCATCGGATACGCAGTATTTT.

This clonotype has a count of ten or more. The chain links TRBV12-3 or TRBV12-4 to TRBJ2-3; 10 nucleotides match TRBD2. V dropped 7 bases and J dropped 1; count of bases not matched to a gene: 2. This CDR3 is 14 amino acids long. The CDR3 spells CASTLAGGTDTQYF. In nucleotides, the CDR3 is TGTGCCAGCACCCTAGCGGGAGGCACAGATACGCAGTATTTT.

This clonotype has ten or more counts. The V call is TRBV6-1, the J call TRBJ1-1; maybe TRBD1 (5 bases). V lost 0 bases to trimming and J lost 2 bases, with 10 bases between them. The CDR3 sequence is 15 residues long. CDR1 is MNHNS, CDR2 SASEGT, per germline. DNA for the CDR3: TGTGCCAGCAGTGAAGCTGGTACAGGAAACACTGAAGCTTTCTTT. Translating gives CASSEAGTGNTEAFF.

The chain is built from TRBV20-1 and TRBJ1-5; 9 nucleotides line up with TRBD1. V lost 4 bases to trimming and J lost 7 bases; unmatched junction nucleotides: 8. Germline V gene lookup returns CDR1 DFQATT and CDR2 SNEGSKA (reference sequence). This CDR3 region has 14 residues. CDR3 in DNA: TGCAGTGCTACCCGGACAGGGGCTGGGCAGCCCCAGCATTTT. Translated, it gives CSATRTGAGQPQHF.

The CDR3 region is CSAPMGILAGDEQYF. DNA for the CDR3: TGCAGTGCTCCAATGGGGATACTAGCGGGGGACGAGCAGTACTTC. This sequence joins TRBV20-1 and TRBJ2-7; TRBD2 matches at 11 bases. The CDR3 sequence is 15 residues long. Germline lookup yields CDR1 DFQATT and CDR2 SNEGSKA (reference sequence). With 5 bases clipped from V and 5 bases from J, the junction kept 11 bases outside the gene matches.

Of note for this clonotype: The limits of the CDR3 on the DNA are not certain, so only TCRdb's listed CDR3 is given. Here the CDR3 reads CASSFYICSALSGRENIQYF. This rearrangement joins TRBV5-5 to TRBJ2-4; the DNA was not compared with TRBD2, the D call given in the table. CDR1 is SGHKS and CDR2 is YYEKEE in the germline V gene (reference sequence). With termini counted, the CDR3 has 20 amino acids.

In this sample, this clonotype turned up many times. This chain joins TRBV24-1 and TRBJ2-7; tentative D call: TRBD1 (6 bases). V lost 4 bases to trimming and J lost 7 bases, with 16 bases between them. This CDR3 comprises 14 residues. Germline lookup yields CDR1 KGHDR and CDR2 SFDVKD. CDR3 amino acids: CATSDRTATGEQYF. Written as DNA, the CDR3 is TGTGCCACCAGTGACCGGACAGCAACCGGAGAGCAGTACTTC.

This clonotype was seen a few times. The CDR3 spells CASSLSGLVQQYF. The CDR3 DNA reads as TGTGCCAGCAGCCTCAGTGGGCTAGTCCAGCAGTATTTT. V and J are TRBV4-2 and TRBJ2-3, with D unclear. CDR3 size: 13 residues. Per germline, CDR1 LGHNA and CDR2 YNFKEQ. The V gene lost 4 bases and the J gene lost 11 bases, with 16 bases spanning the gap.

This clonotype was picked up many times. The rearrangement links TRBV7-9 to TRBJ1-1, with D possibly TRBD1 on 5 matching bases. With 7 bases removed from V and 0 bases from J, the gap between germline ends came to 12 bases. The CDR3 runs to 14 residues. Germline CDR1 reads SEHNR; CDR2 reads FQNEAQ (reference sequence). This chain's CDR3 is CASTTQALNTEAFF. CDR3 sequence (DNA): TGTGCCAGCACAACACAGGCTTTGAACACTGAAGCTTTCTTT.

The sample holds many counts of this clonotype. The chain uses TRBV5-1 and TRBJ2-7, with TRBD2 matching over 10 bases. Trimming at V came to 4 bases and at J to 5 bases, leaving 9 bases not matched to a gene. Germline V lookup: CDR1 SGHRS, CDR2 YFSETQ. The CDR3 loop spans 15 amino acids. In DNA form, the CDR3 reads TGCGCCAGCAGCCGTGTAAGCGGGAGGGCCGACGAGCAGTACTTC. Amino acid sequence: CASSRVSGRADEQYF. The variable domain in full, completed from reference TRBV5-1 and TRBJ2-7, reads KAGVTQTPRYLIKTRGQQVTLSCSPISGHRSVSWYQQTPGQGLQFLFEYFSETQRNKGNFPGRFSGRQFSNSRSEMNVSTLELGDSALYLCASSRVSGRADEQYFGPGTRLTVT.

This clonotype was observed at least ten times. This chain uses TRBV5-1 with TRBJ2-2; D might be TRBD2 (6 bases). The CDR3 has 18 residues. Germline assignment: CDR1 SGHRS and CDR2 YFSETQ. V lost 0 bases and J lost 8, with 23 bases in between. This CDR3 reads CASSLGQAILAVSGELFF. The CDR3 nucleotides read TGCGCCAGCAGCTTGGGGCAGGCCATACTAGCCGTTTCTGGGGAGCTGTTTTTT.

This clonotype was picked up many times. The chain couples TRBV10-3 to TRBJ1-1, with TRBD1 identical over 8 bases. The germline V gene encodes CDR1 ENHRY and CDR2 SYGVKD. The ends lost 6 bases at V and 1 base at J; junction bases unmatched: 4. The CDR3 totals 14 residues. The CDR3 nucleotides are TGTGCCATCAGGGGGGGACAGGAGAACACTGAAGCTTTCTTT. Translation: CAIRGGQENTEAFF.

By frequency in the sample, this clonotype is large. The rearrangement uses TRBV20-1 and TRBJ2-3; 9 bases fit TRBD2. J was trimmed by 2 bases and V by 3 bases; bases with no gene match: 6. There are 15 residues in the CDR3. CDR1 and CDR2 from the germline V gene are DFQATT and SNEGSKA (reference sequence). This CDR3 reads CSASPSSGNTDTQYF. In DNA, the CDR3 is TGCAGTGCTAGCCCCTCTAGCGGGAACACAGATACGCAGTATTTT.

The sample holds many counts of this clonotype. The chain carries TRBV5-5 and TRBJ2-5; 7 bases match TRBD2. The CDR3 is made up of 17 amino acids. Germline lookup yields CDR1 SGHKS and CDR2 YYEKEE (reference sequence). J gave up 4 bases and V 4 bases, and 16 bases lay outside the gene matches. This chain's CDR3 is CASSAPTGRGSPETQYF. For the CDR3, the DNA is TGTGCCAGCAGCGCCCCGACGGGGCGGGGGTCCCCAGAGACCCAGTACTTC.

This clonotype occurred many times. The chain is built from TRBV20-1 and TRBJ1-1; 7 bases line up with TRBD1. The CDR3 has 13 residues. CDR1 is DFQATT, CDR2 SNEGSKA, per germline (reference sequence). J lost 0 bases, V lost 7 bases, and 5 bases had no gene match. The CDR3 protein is CSVDRDMNTEAFF. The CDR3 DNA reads TGCAGTGTCGACAGGGACATGAACACTGAAGCTTTCTTT.

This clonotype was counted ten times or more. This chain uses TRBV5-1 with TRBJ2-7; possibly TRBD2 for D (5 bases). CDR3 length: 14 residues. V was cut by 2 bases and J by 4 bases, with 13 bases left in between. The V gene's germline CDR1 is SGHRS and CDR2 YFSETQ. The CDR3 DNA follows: TGCGCCAGCAGCTTTGGTGGGAGTTTGTACGAGCAGTACTTC. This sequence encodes CASSFGGSLYEQYF.

As DNA, the CDR3 is TGTGCCAGCAGTTTAACCGGGGGCTCTGATACGCAGTATTTT. Translating gives CASSLTGGSDTQYF. The genes are TRBV27 and TRBJ2-3; D could derive from TRBD1 or TRBD2 (6 bases each). There are 14 residues in the CDR3. Germline CDR1 is MNHEY and CDR2 is SMNVEV (reference sequence). V dropped 2 bases and J dropped 6 bases, with 12 bases sitting between them.

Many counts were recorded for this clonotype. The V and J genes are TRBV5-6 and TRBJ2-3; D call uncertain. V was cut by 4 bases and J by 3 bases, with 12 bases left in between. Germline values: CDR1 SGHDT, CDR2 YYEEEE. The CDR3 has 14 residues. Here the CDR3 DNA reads TGTGCCAGCAGCCTCCCTGCTGGGACAGATACGCAGTATTTT. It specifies CASSLPAGTDTQYF. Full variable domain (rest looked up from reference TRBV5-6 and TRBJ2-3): DAGVTQSPTHLIKTRGQQVTLRCSPKSGHDTVSWYQQALGQGPQFIFQYYEEEERQRGNFPDRFSGHQFPNYSSELNVNALLLGDSALYLCASSLPAGTDTQYFGPGTRLTVL.

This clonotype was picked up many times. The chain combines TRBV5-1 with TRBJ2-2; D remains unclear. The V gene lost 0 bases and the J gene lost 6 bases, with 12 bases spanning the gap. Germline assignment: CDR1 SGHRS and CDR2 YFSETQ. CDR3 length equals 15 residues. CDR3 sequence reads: CASSLEGFVPGELFF. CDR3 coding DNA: TGCGCCAGCAGCTTGGAAGGTTTTGTCCCCGGGGAGCTGTTTTTT.

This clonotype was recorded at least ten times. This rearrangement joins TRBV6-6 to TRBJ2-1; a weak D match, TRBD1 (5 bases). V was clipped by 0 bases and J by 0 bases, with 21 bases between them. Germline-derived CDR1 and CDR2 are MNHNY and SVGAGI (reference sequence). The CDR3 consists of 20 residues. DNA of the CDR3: TGTGCCAGCAGTTACTCCTGGGTCTCCCCGGACATGAGCTCCTACAATGAGCAGTTCTTC. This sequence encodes CASSYSWVSPDMSSYNEQFF.

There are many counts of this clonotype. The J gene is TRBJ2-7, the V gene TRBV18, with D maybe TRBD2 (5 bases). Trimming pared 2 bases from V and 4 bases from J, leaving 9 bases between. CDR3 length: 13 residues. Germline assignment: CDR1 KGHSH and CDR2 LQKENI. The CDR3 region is CASSPAEGYEQYF. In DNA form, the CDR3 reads TGTGCCAGCTCACCAGCAGAGGGTTACGAGCAGTACTTC.

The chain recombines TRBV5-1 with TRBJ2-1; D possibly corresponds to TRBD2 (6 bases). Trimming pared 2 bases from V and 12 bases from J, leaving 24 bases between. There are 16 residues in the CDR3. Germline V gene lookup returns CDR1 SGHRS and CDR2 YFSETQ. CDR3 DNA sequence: TGCGCCAGCAGCTTAGGAGGAGGGATGAGCACAGATACGCAGTTCTTC. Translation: CASSLGGGMSTDTQFF.